This TCR beta chain was recorded in a study of tumor-infiltrating lymphocytes in primary liver carcinoma. cDNA specific to TCR beta was made from 500 ng of total RNA, with a constant-region primer employed for priming. The TCR beta library was amplified through three nested multiplex PCR rounds in a modified ARM-PCR procedure. It was with TRBV1-TRBV30 forward primers and a C-beta reverse primer that the first two PCR rounds were run, at around 11 cycles each. TCRdb reprocessed the multiplex PCR reads with MiXCR, giving one entry per CDR3 protein. Counted here are almost 55,000 distinct CDR3 sequences, about 80% occurring once; the ten biggest clones make up around 23%. V lost 4 bases, J lost 0 bases, and 16 bases lay in between. The germline V gene encodes CDR1 DFQATT and CDR2 SNEGSKA (reference sequence). The CDR3 contains 16 residues. Unsorted bulk tissue, about 19-31 mg of it, served as the source for co-extraction of RNA and DNA.

The chain couples TRBV20-1 to TRBJ2-4; weak D call: TRBD1 (6 bases). The sample taken for sequencing was liver tumor tissue from sampling region 2. As to subset: tumor region T2, inferior pole. The receptor comes from a man aged 40-55 years with primary liver carcinoma and hepatitis B virus infection. Written as DNA, the CDR3 is TGCAGTGCTACTGGGCAGGGGCTCCTAGCCAAAAACATTCAGTACTTC. Its protein is CSATGQGLLAKNIQYF.